The rows below give T cell receptor beta chains drawn from one sample of a study of beta chain features in type 1 diabetes. Some clones are missing from TCRdb's copy, which holds only in-frame ones; the method was immunoSEQ multiplex PCR. The repertoire holds around 44,000 clones, roughly 70% seen once, with about 2% in the top ten. Material for sequencing was Tregs from blood. The receptors were gathered from a woman under 30 with type 1 diabetes. Each CDR3 is given with its conserved first and last residue. D genes are given only for firm matches. The size field is filled for only some rows; it gives once, few, many or a size class.

V gene: TRBV9
D gene: TRBD2
clone size: NA
J gene: TRBJ2-2
CDR3 DNA: TGTGCCAGCAGTAAATGGGGGGGCGGGGAGCTGTTTTTT
CDR3 protein: CASSKWGGGELFF

V gene: TRBV7-2
D gene: TRBD1
clone size: NA
J gene: TRBJ2-3
CDR3 DNA: TGTGCCAGCAGCTTAGGCAGGGGGCGGACAGATACGCAGTATTTT
CDR3 protein: CASSLGRGRTDTQYF

V gene: TRBV5-1
D gene: NA
clone size: few
J gene: TRBJ2-7
CDR3 DNA: TGCGCCAGCAGCTTGGGGCAGATTAACGAGCAGTACTTC
CDR3 protein: CASSLGQINEQYF

V gene: TRBV11-3
D gene: TRBD1
clone size: NA
J gene: TRBJ2-7
CDR3 DNA: TGTGCCAGCAGCTCGGGACAGGGGCCCTACGAGCAGTACTTC
CDR3 protein: CASSSGQGPYEQYF

V gene: TRBV28
D gene: TRBD2
clone size: NA
J gene: TRBJ2-7
CDR3 DNA: TGTGCCAGCACTGAAGGTGGGAGGGCTAACTCTGGCGAGCAGTACTTC
CDR3 protein: CASTEGGRANSGEQYF

V gene: TRBV19
D gene: TRBD1
clone size: NA
J gene: TRBJ2-3
CDR3 DNA: TGTGCCAGTAGTATCTCCGGGACAGGGCATGGAGATACGCAGTATTTT
CDR3 protein: CASSISGTGHGDTQYF

V gene: TRBV7-2
D gene: NA
clone size: NA
J gene: TRBJ2-4
CDR3 DNA: TGTGCCAGCAGCTTCGACACCTCCGGAAACATTCAGTACTTC
CDR3 protein: CASSFDTSGNIQYF

V gene: TRBV11-3
D gene: NA
clone size: once
J gene: TRBJ2-2
CDR3 DNA: TGTGCCAGCAGCTTACAAGAGGGCAGGGAGCTGTTTTTT
CDR3 protein: CASSLQEGRELFF

V gene: TRBV29-1
D gene: TRBD1
clone size: NA
J gene: TRBJ2-7
CDR3 DNA: TGCAGCGTTGAAGTTGGGACAGGGGTTTCACGCGAGCAGTACTTC
CDR3 protein: CSVEVGTGVSREQYF

V gene: TRBV7-9
D gene: NA
clone size: NA
J gene: TRBJ2-5
CDR3 DNA: TGTGCCAGCAGTCCCACCGCGATCGAGACCCAGTACTTC
CDR3 protein: CASSPTAIETQYF

V gene: TRBV21-1
D gene: NA
clone size: NA
J gene: TRBJ1-5
CDR3 DNA: TGTGCCAGCAGGCCCGGAAAGGGGTGTCAGCCCCAGCATTTT
CDR3 protein: CASRPGKGCQPQHF

V gene: TRBV5-5
D gene: TRBD1
clone size: NA
J gene: TRBJ2-2
CDR3 DNA: TGTGCCAGCAGTTCTACCGGACAGGTGAACACCGGGGAGCTGTTTTTT
CDR3 protein: CASSSTGQVNTGELFF

V gene: TRBV6-5
D gene: TRBD1
clone size: NA
J gene: TRBJ1-1
CDR3 DNA: TGTGCCAGCAGTCCCCGGACAGGGCGAGGCACTGAAGCTTTCTTT
CDR3 protein: CASSPRTGRGTEAFF

V gene: TRBV10-3
D gene: TRBD1
clone size: NA
J gene: TRBJ1-2
CDR3 DNA: TGTGCCATCAGACGACAGGGGTTTGGGTATGGCTACACCTTC
CDR3 protein: CAIRRQGFGYGYTF

V gene: TRBV29-1
D gene: NA
clone size: NA
J gene: TRBJ1-5
CDR3 DNA: TGCAGCGTTGTGGGAGAGAGCAATCAGCCCCAGCATTTT
CDR3 protein: CSVVGESNQPQHF

V gene: TRBV6-6
D gene: NA
clone size: once
J gene: TRBJ1-1
CDR3 DNA: TGTGCCAGCAGTTCAGCCCCGGGAGGGAACACTGAAGCTTTCTTT
CDR3 protein: CASSSAPGGNTEAFF

V gene: TRBV12-5
D gene: TRBD2
clone size: NA
J gene: TRBJ2-1
CDR3 DNA: TGTGCTAGTGGTTTGGCCAGCGGGAGGGCCGGGGAGCAGTTCTTC
CDR3 protein: CASGLASGRAGEQFF

V gene: TRBV11-3
D gene: NA
clone size: NA
J gene: TRBJ2-3
CDR3 DNA: TGTGCCAGCAGCCAAAACCTTGGGACTTCAGATACGCAGTATTTT
CDR3 protein: CASSQNLGTSDTQYF

V gene: TRBV28
D gene: TRBD1
clone size: NA
J gene: TRBJ1-2
CDR3 DNA: TGTGCCAGCAGTTTATCAGGGGGCGGACCTGGCTACACCTTC
CDR3 protein: CASSLSGGGPGYTF

V gene: TRBV19
D gene: TRBD2
clone size: NA
J gene: TRBJ2-1
CDR3 DNA: TGTGCCAGTAGCGGGACTAGCGGGGGGGCCTCGTGGAATGAGCAGTTCTTC
CDR3 protein: CASSGTSGGASWNEQFF

V gene: TRBV7-9
D gene: NA
clone size: NA
J gene: TRBJ1-6
CDR3 DNA: TGTGCCAGCAGCTTAGGGGCCAGCTCCTATAATTCACCCCTCCACTTT
CDR3 protein: CASSLGASSYNSPLHF

V gene: TRBV10-3
D gene: NA
clone size: NA
J gene: TRBJ2-1
CDR3 DNA: TGTGCCATCAGTGAGTCTCGCCAGCACCTCGGGAATGAGCAGTTCTTC
CDR3 protein: CAISESRQHLGNEQFF

V gene: TRBV7-2
D gene: TRBD2
clone size: once
J gene: TRBJ2-2
CDR3 DNA: TGTGCCAGCAGCCCATTAGCGGGGTTCGCCGGGGAGCTGTTTTTT
CDR3 protein: CASSPLAGFAGELFF

V gene: TRBV30
D gene: NA
clone size: NA
J gene: TRBJ1-1
CDR3 DNA: TGTGCCTGGAGTGAGGGGCGTTGGACTGAAGCTTTCTTT
CDR3 protein: CAWSEGRWTEAFF